These 31 T cell receptor beta chains originate from one sample sequenced in a study of blood T cell repertoires in COVID-19. Method: immunoSEQ multiplex PCR; TCRdb's copy keeps in-frame clones and lacks some. The sample yields under 40,000 clones, around nine tenths seen once. Specimen: peripheral blood. These TCRs come from a human donor in a cohort sampled during active COVID-19.

J is TRBJ2-5 and V is TRBV12-5, with no clear D. V was trimmed by 6 bases and J by 5 bases, leaving 13 bases between them. CDR1 and CDR2 (germline): LGHNT, FRNRAP. This CDR3 region has 13 residues. CDR3 DNA: TGTGCTAGTGGCAAGCCCGCGTCGGAGACCCAGTACTTC. Encoded protein: CASGKPASETQYF.

This rearrangement joins TRBV4-1 to TRBJ1-4; 8 bases agree with TRBD1. V lost 4 bases, J lost 10 bases, and 2 bases stayed unmatched. Germline V gives CDR1 MGHRA, CDR2 YSYEKL. The CDR3 has 12 residues. The CDR3 DNA sequence: TGCGCCAGCAGCCTCACAGGGGGAAAACTGTTTTTT. It codes for CASSLTGGKLFF.

CDR3 sequence: CASSIARGGASLGANVLTF. CDR3 sequence (DNA): TGTGCCAGTAGTATCGCCCGAGGAGGGGCTTCTCTGGGGGCCAACGTCCTGACTTTC. The rearrangement uses TRBV19 and TRBJ2-6; D perhaps matches TRBD2 (6 bases). The CDR3 is made up of 19 amino acids. The germline V gene has CDR1 LNHDA and CDR2 SQIVND (reference sequence). V lost 3 bases and J lost 4, with 22 bases in between.

The J gene is TRBJ1-3, the V gene TRBV18; 7 bases match TRBD1. The CDR3 contains 18 residues. Trimming cost V 2 bases and J 0 bases; bases outside gene matches: 10. Germline lookup yields CDR1 KGHSH and CDR2 LQKENI. CDR3 nucleotide sequence: TGTGCCAGCTCACCAAGACAGGGTGATACAAGCTCTGGAAACACCATATATTTT. Translation: CASSPRQGDTSSGNTIYF. Full variable domain (missing parts from reference TRBV18 and TRBJ1-3): NAGVMQNPRHLVRRRGQEARLRCSPMKGHSHVYWYRQLPEEGLKFMVYLQKENIIDESGMPKERFSAEFPKEGPSILRIQQVVRGDSAAYFCASSPRQGDTSSGNTIYFGEGSWLTVV.

This chain joins TRBV30 and TRBJ1-6; D is unclear. Trimming took 3 bases from V and 10 from J, leaving 7 bases between them. Germline CDR1 GTSNPN, CDR2 SVGIG (reference sequence). The CDR3 has 11 amino acids. The CDR3 reads CAWSRGSPLHF. The CDR3 nucleotides read TGTGCCTGGAGCCGGGGATCACCCCTCCACTTT.

This chain connects TRBV6-5 to TRBJ1-5; the D gene is possibly TRBD1 (5 bases). V shed 2 bases and J shed 7 bases, with 12 bases lying between them. Per germline, CDR1 MNHEY and CDR2 SVGAGI. The CDR3 loop spans 14 amino acids. CDR3 nucleotides: TGTGCCAGCAGTTACAGCAGGGAAGGACAGCCCCAGCATTTT. Translation gives CASSYSREGQPQHF.

This clone was seen a single time. CDR3 protein: CASSQGQVNQPQHF. The CDR3 DNA sequence: TGCGCCAGCAGCCAAGGGCAGGTCAATCAGCCCCAGCATTTT. The chain is built from TRBV4-1 and TRBJ1-5; unclear D gene. The CDR3 covers 14 residues. V gave up 1 base and J gave up 3 bases, with 7 bases separating them. In germline, CDR1 is MGHRA, CDR2 YSYEKL.

This chain uses TRBV29-1 with TRBJ1-1, with D possibly matching TRBD1 (5 bases). Germline V CDR1 and CDR2: SQVTM, ANQGSEA. The CDR3 covers 13 residues. V lost 6 bases to trimming and J lost 1 base, with 12 bases between them. The CDR3 DNA is TGCAGCGTCCCAGGGTTGGGGAACACTGAAGCTTTCTTT. Its translation: CSVPGLGNTEAFF. The full variable domain, with the rest looked up from reference TRBV29-1 and TRBJ1-1, is SAVISQKPSRDICQRGTSLTIQCQVDSQVTMMFWYRQQPGQSLTLIATANQGSEATYESGFVIDKFPISRPNLTFSTLTVSNMSPEDSSIYLCSVPGLGNTEAFFGQGTRLTVV.

The gene calls are TRBV3-1 (or the pseudogene TRBV3-2) and TRBJ1-3; the D is unclear. V was shortened by 5 bases and J by 0 bases, with 14 bases between the two germline ends. The CDR3 has 16 amino acids. Germline V CDR1 and CDR2: LGHDT, YNNKEL (reference sequence). The CDR3 DNA reads TGTGCCAGCAGCATCTTAAGACACTCCTCTGGAAACACCATATATTTT. Protein: CASSILRHSSGNTIYF.

The chain joins TRBV5-4 to TRBJ2-1; TRBD2 matches at 9 bases. The CDR3 is 17 amino acids. The V and J ends lost 4 bases and 3 bases, in that order; junction bases with no gene match: 11. Looked up from germline, CDR1 is SGHNT and CDR2 is YYREEE (reference sequence). The CDR3 DNA is TGTGCCAGCAGCCCGGACACCGGCGGGGGGGTCTACAATGAGCAGTTCTTC. Encoded protein: CASSPDTGGGVYNEQFF.

V and J are TRBV5-6 and TRBJ2-3; TRBD1 aligns across 9 bases. The CDR3 extends over 17 amino acids. Germline loops: CDR1 SGHDT, CDR2 YYEEEE. The junction had 7 bases not matched to a gene; V was cut back by 1 base and J by 1 base. The CDR3 region is CASSLWTGTGRTDTQYF. DNA of the CDR3: TGTGCCAGCAGCTTGTGGACCGGGACAGGGCGCACAGATACGCAGTATTTT. The variable domain in full, completed from reference TRBV5-6 and TRBJ2-3, reads DAGVTQSPTHLIKTRGQQVTLRCSPKSGHDTVSWYQQALGQGPQFIFQYYEEEERQRGNFPDRFSGHQFPNYSSELNVNALLLGDSALYLCASSLWTGTGRTDTQYFGPGTRLTVL.

The CDR3 DNA sequence: TGTGCCAGCAGCGTAGGGCAGGGGAACGGCAATCAGCCCCAGCATTTT. This sequence encodes CASSVGQGNGNQPQHF. This chain connects TRBV9 to TRBJ1-5; TRBD1 might be the D (6 bases). Trimming stripped 0 bases from V and 2 bases from J, with 12 bases between. Per the germline V gene, CDR1 is SGDLS and CDR2 is YYNGEE. The CDR3 has 16 amino acids.

The chain recombines TRBV30 with TRBJ1-5, with 8 bases identical to TRBD1. V gave up 5 bases and J gave up 0 bases; unmatched junction bases: 0. Germline V gene lookup returns CDR1 GTSNPN and CDR2 SVGIG (reference sequence). This CDR3 spans 13 amino acids. CDR3 sequence: CAWGQGSNQPQHF. The CDR3 nucleotides read TGTGCCTGGGGACAGGGTAGCAATCAGCCCCAGCATTTT.

The chain combines TRBV4-2 with TRBJ2-1, with 9 bases that match TRBD2. Germline CDR1 reads LGHNA; CDR2 reads YNFKEQ. The CDR3 sequence is 16 residues long. The junction had 6 bases not matched to a gene; V was cut back by 0 bases and J by 6 bases. DNA of the CDR3: TGTGCCAGCAGCCAAGATTGGACTAGCGCTAGCAATGAGCAGTTCTTC. Its translation: CASSQDWTSASNEQFF.

The chain has TRBV5-1 and TRBJ2-2; TRBD2 is a possible D gene (5 bases). The CDR3 covers 15 residues. The germline V gene has CDR1 SGHRS and CDR2 YFSETQ. Trimming pared 1 base from V and 5 bases from J, leaving 12 bases between. The CDR3 region is CASSLRGLRTGELFF. CDR3 nucleotide sequence: TGCGCCAGCAGCTTGCGGGGTCTTCGGACCGGGGAGCTGTTTTTT.

The rearrangement joins TRBV6-5 to TRBJ2-1, with a possible D match to TRBD2 (5 bases). The germline V and J ends were trimmed by 2 bases and 10 bases, with 12 bases remaining between them. There are 13 residues in the CDR3. Germline V gene lookup returns CDR1 MNHEY and CDR2 SVGAGI. CDR3 in DNA: TGTGCCAGCAGTTACGCCCTCCGGGGAGAGCAGTTCTTC. Amino acid sequence: CASSYALRGEQFF.

This chain connects TRBV10-3 to TRBJ1-1, with D maybe TRBD1 (5 bases). The CDR3 contains 15 residues. With 4 bases removed from V and 1 base from J, the gap between germline ends came to 13 bases. The V gene's germline CDR1 is ENHRY and CDR2 SYGVKD. CDR3 sequence: CAISALGGTNTEAFF. CDR3 sequence (DNA): TGTGCCATCAGTGCCCTTGGGGGGACGAACACTGAAGCTTTCTTT.

The chain has TRBV9 and TRBJ2-2; possible D gene TRBD1, 6 bases. V dropped 4 bases and J dropped 5 bases, with 15 bases sitting between them. The CDR3 has 15 residues. Germline V gene lookup returns CDR1 SGDLS and CDR2 YYNGEE. This CDR3 reads CASSPGQGSTGELFF. The CDR3 DNA is TGTGCCAGCAGCCCCGGGCAGGGGAGTACCGGGGAGCTGTTTTTT.

This sequence joins TRBV6-1 and TRBJ1-5, with a weak D call TRBD1 (6 bases). This CDR3 region has 15 residues. Germline CDR1 is MNHNS and CDR2 is SASEGT. Between the trimmed V and J ends, which lost 1 base and 7 bases, there was a span of 14 bases. The CDR3 reads CASSEDLTGPQPQHF. The CDR3 nucleotides are TGTGCCAGCAGTGAAGACCTCACAGGGCCCCAGCCCCAGCATTTT.

V gene TRBV19 combines with J gene TRBJ1-5; D ambiguous. This CDR3 spans 15 amino acids. Per germline, CDR1 LNHDA and CDR2 SQIVND (reference sequence). V lost 5 bases to trimming and J lost 0 bases, with 11 bases between them. The CDR3 region has the DNA TGTGCCAGTAGTTTTGGGCCTAATAGCAATCAGCCCCAGCATTTT. It is translated as CASSFGPNSNQPQHF.

V gene TRBV28 combines with J gene TRBJ2-5, with D maybe TRBD2 (6 bases). Deletions cut 6 bases from V and 4 bases from J, with 12 bases between. Germline CDR1 MDHEN, CDR2 SYDVKM. The CDR3 spans 13 residues. The CDR3: CASSDGGAETQYF. CDR3 DNA: TGTGCCAGCAGCGATGGAGGGGCAGAGACCCAGTACTTC.

The chain uses TRBV7-2 and TRBJ1-2; D gene uncertain. CDR3 length: 13 amino acids. Germline CDR1 SGHTA, CDR2 FQGNSA. V lost 4 bases, J lost 8 bases, and 14 bases lay in between. Written as DNA, the CDR3 is TGTGCCAGCAGCTCTGGTCGCACTCGGGGCTACACCTTC. Its protein is CASSSGRTRGYTF.

The genes are TRBV5-1 and TRBJ2-5; 12 positions agree with TRBD2. The ends lost 4 bases at V and 5 bases at J; junction bases unmatched: 12. This CDR3 comprises 17 residues. CDR1 and CDR2 (germline): SGHRS, YFSETQ. CDR3 region: CASSPGASGGASETQYF. The DNA of the CDR3 is TGCGCCAGCAGCCCCGGGGCTAGCGGGGGGGCCTCCGAGACCCAGTACTTC.

In DNA, the CDR3 is TGTGCCAGCAGCCCCGGGACAGGGGACTCAGATACGCAGTATTTT. Translation gives CASSPGTGDSDTQYF. The chain employs TRBV4-2 and TRBJ2-3; 10 bases are a match to TRBD1. Germline CDR1 and CDR2: LGHNA and YNFKEQ. The length of the CDR3 is 15 residues. V dropped 4 bases and J dropped 4; count of bases not matched to a gene: 5.

This clone was seen only a few times. This chain links TRBV19 with TRBJ2-2; possibly TRBD2 for D (6 bases). This CDR3 contains 13 residues. Germline V gene lookup returns CDR1 LNHDA and CDR2 SQIVND (reference sequence). Trimming took 8 bases from V and 6 from J, leaving 13 bases between them. The CDR3 region has the DNA TGTGCCAGTCTTCTAGCGTCGGCCGGGGAGCTGTTTTTT. This gives the protein CASLLASAGELFF.

Comment on this clone: The junction departs from the called germline gene at one end, perhaps through a read error. The J gene is TRBJ2-5, the V gene TRBV5-8, with 8 bases matching TRBD2. The germline V gene has CDR1 SGHTS and CDR2 YDEGEE. The CDR3 spans 15 residues. The DNA of the CDR3 is TGTGCCAGCAGCGCGGGGGGTATAGTCCAAGATACCCAGTACTTC. Protein product: CASSAGGIVQDTQYF.

CDR3 nucleotides: TGTGCCAGCAGCTTGGCGACTATTGGGCACGACGAGCAGTACTTC. It translates to CASSLATIGHDEQYF. This chain links TRBV5-5 with TRBJ2-7; TRBD2 might be the D (5 bases). The germline V and J ends were trimmed by 0 bases and 5 bases, with 15 bases remaining between them. Germline lookup yields CDR1 SGHKS and CDR2 YYEKEE (reference sequence). The CDR3 has 15 residues.

The V and J genes are TRBV11-3 and TRBJ2-7; D remains unclear. Germline V CDR1 and CDR2: SGHNT, YENEEA. The CDR3 length is 13 residues. The V gene lost 1 base and the J gene lost 1 base, with 5 bases spanning the gap. CDR3: CASSLVGSYEQYF. The CDR3 DNA sequence: TGTGCCAGCAGCTTAGTCGGGTCCTACGAGCAGTACTTC.

The V and J genes are TRBV2 and TRBJ2-7; D possibly corresponds to TRBD1 (6 bases). V dropped 5 bases and J dropped 4 bases, with 6 bases sitting between them. The germline V gene encodes CDR1 SNHLY and CDR2 FYNNEI. The CDR3 is 11 residues long. The DNA for the CDR3 is TGTGCCAGCAGTACAGGGTACGAGCAGTACTTC. Translating it yields CASSTGYEQYF.

The rearrangement uses TRBV4-3 and TRBJ2-7, with 9 bases matching TRBD2. CDR3 length equals 18 residues. Germline CDR1 is LGHNA and CDR2 is YSLEER. The V and J ends lost 4 bases and 0 bases, in that order; junction bases with no gene match: 13. The CDR3 is CASSRVAPFSGSSYEQYF. The CDR3 bases are TGCGCCAGCAGCCGAGTCGCCCCTTTTAGCGGGAGCTCCTACGAGCAGTACTTC.

The genes are TRBV5-1 and TRBJ2-3, with 9 bases identical to TRBD2. Germline trimming cut 0 bases from V and 1 base from J; bases unmatched to any gene: 3. The V gene's germline CDR1 is SGHRS and CDR2 YFSETQ. The CDR3 is 16 residues long. CDR3 loop: CASSLGASGGTDTQYF. DNA for the CDR3: TGCGCCAGCAGCTTGGGGGCTAGCGGGGGCACAGATACGCAGTATTTT.